The 12 T cell receptor beta chains reported below all come from one sample, sequenced in a study of T cell changes during pregnancy in multiple sclerosis. Produced via immunoSEQ multiplex PCR; TCRdb's table is partial and in-frame only. The profile shows tens of thousands of clones, more than 85% of them singletons. Here the sequenced sample was CD8+ T cells from peripheral blood mononuclear cells, taken before pregnancy. All receptors come from a female donor with multiple sclerosis, enrolled in a pregnancy study.

This clone has just one count. The CDR3: CASSYSRGRSYEQYF. In nucleotides, the CDR3 is TGTGCCAGCAGTTACTCTAGGGGCAGGTCCTACGAGCAGTACTTC. The chain recombines TRBV6-6 with TRBJ2-7; a possible D gene is TRBD1 (5 bases). The CDR3 contains 15 residues. The V gene lost 0 bases and the J gene lost 1 base, with 10 bases spanning the gap. From germline, CDR1 is MNHNY and CDR2 SVGAGI (reference sequence).

The chain has TRBV2 and TRBJ2-3; 7 nucleotides align to TRBD2. V lost 0 bases, J lost 1 base, and 10 bases stayed unmatched. Per germline, CDR1 SNHLY and CDR2 FYNNEI. The CDR3 loop spans 18 amino acids. The CDR3 sequence is CASSEAQWLAAGTDTQYF. CDR3 in DNA: TGTGCCAGCAGTGAAGCGCAGTGGCTAGCGGCCGGCACAGATACGCAGTATTTT.

The gene calls are TRBV2 and TRBJ2-7; 9 bases line up with TRBD1. Germline CDR1 and CDR2: SNHLY and FYNNEI. The CDR3 is made up of 15 amino acids. J was trimmed by 2 bases and V by 1 base; bases with no gene match: 3. The CDR3 loop is CASSEGTGVAYEQYF. Written as DNA, the CDR3 is TGTGCCAGCAGTGAAGGGACAGGGGTCGCCTACGAGCAGTACTTC. Together with reference TRBV2 and TRBJ2-7, the CDR3 gives the full variable domain: EPEVTQTPSHQVTQMGQEVILRCVPISNHLYFYWYRQILGQKVEFLVSFYNNEISEKSEIFDDQFSVERPDGSNFTLKIRSTKLEDSAMYFCASSEGTGVAYEQYFGPGTRLTVT.

The chain links TRBV25-1 to TRBJ2-1; D might be TRBD2 (5 bases). This CDR3 comprises 15 residues. Germline V gene sequence: CDR1 MGHDK, CDR2 SYGVNS. Trimming took off 5 bases at V and 6 bases at J, with 17 bases between the two ends. The CDR3 DNA follows: TGTGCCAGCAGTCTCGGGGTGAGTCCGCCCAATGAGCAGTTCTTC. It encodes CASSLGVSPPNEQFF. The complete variable domain, with remaining parts taken from reference TRBV25-1 and TRBJ2-1, reads EADIYQTPRYLVIGTGKKITLECSQTMGHDKMYWYQQDPGMELHLIHYSYGVNSTEKGDLSSESTVSRIRTEHFPLTLESARPSHTSQYLCASSLGVSPPNEQFFGPGTRLTVL.

The rearrangement uses TRBV30 and TRBJ2-2, with D perhaps matching TRBD2 (5 bases). Germline loops: CDR1 GTSNPN, CDR2 SVGIG (reference sequence). The CDR3 is 14 residues long. Trimming cost V 4 bases and J 3 bases, with 12 bases left between them. CDR3 DNA sequence: TGTGCCTGGATGAATGGGCGGGACACCGGGGAGCTGTTTTTT. Translation gives CAWMNGRDTGELFF. Together with reference TRBV30 and TRBJ2-2, the CDR3 gives the full variable domain: SQTIHQWPATLVQPVGSPLSLECTVEGTSNPNLYWYRQAAGRGLQLLFYSVGIGQISSEVPQNLSASRPQDRQFILSSKKLLLSDSGFYLCAWMNGRDTGELFFGEGSRLTVL.

As to this clone: Other DNA sequences within the sample encode an identical CDR3. V is TRBV9 and J is TRBJ2-3, with D tentatively TRBD2 (5 bases). There are 13 residues in the CDR3. V lost 2 bases and J 3 bases, leaving 7 bases between the germline ends. From germline, CDR1 is SGDLS and CDR2 YYNGEE. CDR3 amino acids: CASSVGDTDTQYF. CDR3 coding DNA: TGTGCCAGCAGCGTCGGGGATACAGATACGCAGTATTTT.

The V call is TRBV5-5, the J call TRBJ1-1; the D gene is possibly TRBD1 (5 bases). V was shortened by 4 bases and J by 6 bases, with 16 bases between the two germline ends. The CDR3 has 14 amino acids. Germline V gene lookup returns CDR1 SGHKS and CDR2 YYEKEE (reference sequence). The CDR3 DNA is TGTGCCAGCAGCGCGAGGGCGGGACCTCCTGAAGCTTTCTTT. Translated, it gives CASSARAGPPEAFF.

The rearrangement links TRBV9 to TRBJ2-2; 7 bases line up with TRBD1. This CDR3 contains 16 residues. The trim removed 3 bases at V and 1 base at J, leaving 6 bases unmatched. Germline lookup yields CDR1 SGDLS and CDR2 YYNGEE. CDR3 sequence: CASSGDREWNTGELFF. As DNA, the CDR3 is TGTGCCAGCAGCGGTGACAGGGAATGGAACACCGGGGAGCTGTTTTTT.

V gene TRBV9 combines with J gene TRBJ2-3, with unresolved D. The V end was cut by 0 bases, the J end by 4 bases, with 12 bases between. Per germline, CDR1 SGDLS and CDR2 YYNGEE. The CDR3 extends over 15 amino acids. CDR3 bases: TGTGCCAGCAGCGTAGTTCGCGGCGGCTCAGATACGCAGTATTTT. This encodes CASSVVRGGSDTQYF.

The chain is built from TRBV29-1 and TRBJ1-4; D is undetermined. Looked up from germline, CDR1 is SQVTM and CDR2 is ANQGSEA. There are 15 residues in the CDR3. V was clipped by 3 bases and J by 6 bases, with 17 bases between them. In nucleotides, the CDR3 is TGCAGCGTTGAGGAAATAGCCTCTACGGATGAAAAACTGTTTTTT. Amino acids: CSVEEIASTDEKLFF.

The rearrangement joins TRBV6-5 to TRBJ2-5; D perhaps matches TRBD2 (5 bases). This CDR3 region has 15 residues. Per germline, CDR1 MNHEY and CDR2 SVGAGI. V dropped 0 bases and J dropped 2 bases, with 10 bases sitting between them. This CDR3 is CASSYSTGLQETQYF. The CDR3, as DNA: TGTGCCAGCAGTTACTCGACGGGGTTACAAGAGACCCAGTACTTC.

The rearrangement joins TRBV9 to TRBJ2-7, with TRBD1 matching over 7 bases. This CDR3 spans 14 amino acids. Looked up from germline, CDR1 is SGDLS and CDR2 is YYNGEE. V was clipped by 4 bases and J by 5 bases; unmatched bases: 9. CDR3 nucleotide sequence: TGTGCCAGCAGCCCAGGGACAGACCTTCACGAGCAGTACTTC. Translation gives CASSPGTDLHEQYF.